This TCR beta chain is from a study of early T cells in non-severe SARS-CoV-2 infection (dated by TCRdb to the early 2020s). Regarding the research as a whole: TCR sequencing used bulk RNA from unsorted whole blood, so alpha and beta chains could not be paired. Results and caveats for the whole study, not just this receptor: VDJdb matching was skewed toward anti-spike CD8 responses and likely underestimated virus-specific expansions by missing private and CD4 specificities.

Library creation used 5' RACE. The reads were generated on a NextSeq 500. The TCR library protocol attached unique molecular identifiers to individual cDNA molecules to correct for sequencing error and PCR bias. Both TCR alpha and beta chains were sequenced, and tight co-correlation was observed between alpha and beta sequence abundances in each sample. From the authors' description of their analysis: Decombinator V4 was used to annotate TCR sequences for V gene, J gene and CDR3. Expanded TCRs were defined as changing significantly between any two time points under a Poisson model with p below 0.0001. TCR abundances were normalised to the total number of TCRs sequenced in each sample and reported as counts per million. MAIT TCRs were defined by TRAV1-2 paired with TRAJ12, TRAJ20 or TRAJ33, and iNKT TCRs by TRAV10 paired with TRAJ18. A search of VDJdb, accessed on 1 November 2021, was run for TCRs annotated to CMV, EBV and SARS-CoV-2, with TCRs annotated for multiple antigens excluded. The public reads were quality trimmed at Q25 with fastp and then assembled into clones with MiXCR by TCRdb, keeping productive beta chains. CDR3 protein sequences are deduplicated, and each keeps its most common genes and DNA. V and J calls and clone size were set by TCRdb, not the authors. This sample lists about 58,000 distinct CDR3 sequences; around 11% were detected once. Of the sample, over 1% falls within the top ten clones.

The V end loses 4 bases and the J end loses 11 bases, and a stretch of 14 bases separates them. From the germline V gene (reference sequence), CDR1 is LGHDT and CDR2 is YNNKEL. The CDR3 contains 12 residues, cysteine and phenylalanine counted. Left in the record is the CDR3 DNA by itself, 36 bases read in frame from the first base. The study was a case-control design nested within a healthcare worker cohort in London, UK, with weekly nasopharyngeal swab PCR tests and blood sampling. Between 23 and 31 March 2020, the week of the UK lockdown, healthcare workers were enrolled and then followed up weekly for as long as 16 weeks. Of note for this clonotype: Its antigen is currently not known. No much larger clonotype is one base removed from it; base qualities were not supplied.

Recombination joined TRBV3-1 with TRBJ1-1; tentative D gene TRBD1, with 6 bases matching. Sample: whole blood, taken at baseline. The TCR sequence derives from an adult who was a healthcare worker with PCR-confirmed SARS-CoV-2 infection or an uninfected control (not recorded which). The donor label of this sample is uncertain. The DNA sequence is given as TGTGCCAGCAGCCTTGGACAGAGGACGGCTTTCTTT. Its translation is CASSLGQRTAFF.